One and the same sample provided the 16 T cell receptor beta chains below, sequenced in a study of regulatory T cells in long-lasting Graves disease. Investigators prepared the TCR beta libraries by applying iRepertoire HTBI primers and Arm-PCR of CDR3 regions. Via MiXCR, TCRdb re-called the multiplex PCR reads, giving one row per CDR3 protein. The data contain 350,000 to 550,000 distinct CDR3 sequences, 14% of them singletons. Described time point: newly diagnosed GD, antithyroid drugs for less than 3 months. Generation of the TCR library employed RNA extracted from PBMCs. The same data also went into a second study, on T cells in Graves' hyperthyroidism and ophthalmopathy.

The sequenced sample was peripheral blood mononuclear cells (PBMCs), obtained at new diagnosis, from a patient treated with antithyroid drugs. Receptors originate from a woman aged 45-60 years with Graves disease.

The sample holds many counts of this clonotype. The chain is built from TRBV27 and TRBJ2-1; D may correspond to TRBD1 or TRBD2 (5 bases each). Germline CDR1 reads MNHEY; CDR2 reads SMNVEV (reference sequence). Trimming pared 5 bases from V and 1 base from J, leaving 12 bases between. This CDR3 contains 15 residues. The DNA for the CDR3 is TGTGCCAGCAGTCTCGGGACGGTATCCTACAATGAGCAGTTCTTC. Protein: CASSLGTVSYNEQFF.

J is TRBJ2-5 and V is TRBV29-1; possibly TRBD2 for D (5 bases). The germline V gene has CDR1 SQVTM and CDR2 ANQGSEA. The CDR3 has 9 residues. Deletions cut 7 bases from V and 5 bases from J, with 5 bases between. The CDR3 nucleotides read TGCAGCGGAGGGGAGACCCAGTACTTC. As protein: CSGGETQYF. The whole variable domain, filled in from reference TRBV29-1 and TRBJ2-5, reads SAVISQKPSRDICQRGTSLTIQCQVDSQVTMMFWYRQQPGQSLTLIATANQGSEATYESGFVIDKFPISRPNLTFSTLTVSNMSPEDSSIYLCSGGETQYFGPGTRLLVL.

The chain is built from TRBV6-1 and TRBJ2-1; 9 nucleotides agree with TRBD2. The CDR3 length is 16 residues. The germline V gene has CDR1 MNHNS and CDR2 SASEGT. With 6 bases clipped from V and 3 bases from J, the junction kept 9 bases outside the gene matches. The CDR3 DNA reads TGTGCCAGCAGCCCTAGCGGGACGGGGTACTACAATGAGCAGTTCTTC. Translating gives CASSPSGTGYYNEQFF.

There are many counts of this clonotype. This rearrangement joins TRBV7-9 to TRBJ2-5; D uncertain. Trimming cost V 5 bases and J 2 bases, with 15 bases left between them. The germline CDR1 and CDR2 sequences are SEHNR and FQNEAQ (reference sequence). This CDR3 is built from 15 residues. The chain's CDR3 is CASSPPRTRQETQYF. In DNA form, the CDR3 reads TGTGCCAGCAGCCCTCCGCGGACCAGACAAGAGACCCAGTACTTC.

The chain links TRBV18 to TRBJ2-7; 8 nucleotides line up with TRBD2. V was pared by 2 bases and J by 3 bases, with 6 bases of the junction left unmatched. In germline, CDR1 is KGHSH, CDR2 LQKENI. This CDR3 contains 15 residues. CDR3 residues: CASSPGRTSGYEQYF. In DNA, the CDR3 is TGTGCCAGCTCACCAGGTCGAACTAGCGGCTACGAGCAGTACTTC.

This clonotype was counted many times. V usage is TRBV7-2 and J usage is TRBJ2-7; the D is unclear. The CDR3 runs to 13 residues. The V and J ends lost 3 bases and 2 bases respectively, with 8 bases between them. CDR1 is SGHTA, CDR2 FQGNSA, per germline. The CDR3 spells CASSFWVAYEQYF. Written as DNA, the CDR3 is TGTGCCAGCAGCTTCTGGGTAGCCTACGAGCAGTACTTC. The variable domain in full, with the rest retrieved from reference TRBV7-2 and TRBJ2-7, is GAGVSQSPSNKVTEKGKDVELRCDPISGHTALYWYRQSLGQGLEFLIYFQGNSAPDKSGLPSDRFSAERTGGSVSTLTIQRTQQEDSAVYLCASSFWVAYEQYFGPGTRLTVT.

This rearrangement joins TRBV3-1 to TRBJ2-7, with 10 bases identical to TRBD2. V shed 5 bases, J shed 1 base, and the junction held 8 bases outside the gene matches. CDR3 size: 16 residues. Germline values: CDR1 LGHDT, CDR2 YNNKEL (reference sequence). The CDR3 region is CASSESSSGSSYEQYF. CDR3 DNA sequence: TGTGCCAGCAGCGAAAGTTCTAGCGGGAGTTCCTACGAGCAGTACTTC.

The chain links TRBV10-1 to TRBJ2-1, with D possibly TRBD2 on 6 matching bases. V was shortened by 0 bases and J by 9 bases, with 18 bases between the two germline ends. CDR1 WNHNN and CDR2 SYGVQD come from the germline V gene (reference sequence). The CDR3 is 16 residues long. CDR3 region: CASSESGSPALGEQFF. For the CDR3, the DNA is TGCGCCAGCAGTGAGTCCGGGAGTCCAGCACTCGGTGAGCAGTTCTTC.

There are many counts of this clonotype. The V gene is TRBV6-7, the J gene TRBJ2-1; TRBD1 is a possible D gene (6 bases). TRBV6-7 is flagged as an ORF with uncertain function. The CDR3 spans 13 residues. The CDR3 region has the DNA TGTGCTCCGGCCGGGACACATCACAATGAGCAGTTCTTC. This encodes CAPAGTHHNEQFF.

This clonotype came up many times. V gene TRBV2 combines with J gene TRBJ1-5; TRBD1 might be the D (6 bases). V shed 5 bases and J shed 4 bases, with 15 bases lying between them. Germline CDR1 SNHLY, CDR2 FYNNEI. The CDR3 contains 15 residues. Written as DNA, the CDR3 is TGTGCCAGCAGTCCACGACAGGTCAATAATCAGCCCCAGCATTTT. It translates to CASSPRQVNNQPQHF.

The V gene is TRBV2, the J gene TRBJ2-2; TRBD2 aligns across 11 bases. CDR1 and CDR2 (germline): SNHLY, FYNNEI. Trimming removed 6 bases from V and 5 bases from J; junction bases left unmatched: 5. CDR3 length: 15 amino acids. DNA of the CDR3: TGTGCCAGCAGACTACTAGCGGGGGCTACCGGGGAGCTGTTTTTT. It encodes CASRLLAGATGELFF.

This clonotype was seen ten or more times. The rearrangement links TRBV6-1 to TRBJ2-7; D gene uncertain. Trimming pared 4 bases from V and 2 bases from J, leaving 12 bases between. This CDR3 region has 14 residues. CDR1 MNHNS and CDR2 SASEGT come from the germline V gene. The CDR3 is CASSARRPTYEQYF. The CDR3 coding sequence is TGTGCCAGCAGTGCCCGGCGGCCTACCTACGAGCAGTACTTC.

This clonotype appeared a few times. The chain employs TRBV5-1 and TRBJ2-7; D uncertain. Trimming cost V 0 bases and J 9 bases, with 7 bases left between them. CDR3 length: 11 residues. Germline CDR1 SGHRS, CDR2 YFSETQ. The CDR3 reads CASSLDNAQYF. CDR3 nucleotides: TGCGCCAGCAGCTTGGACAATGCGCAGTACTTC.

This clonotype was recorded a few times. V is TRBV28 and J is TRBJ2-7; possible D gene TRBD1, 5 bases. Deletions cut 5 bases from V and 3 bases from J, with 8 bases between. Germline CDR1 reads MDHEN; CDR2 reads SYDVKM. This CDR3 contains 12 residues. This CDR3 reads CASSITGYEQYF. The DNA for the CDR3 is TGTGCCAGCAGTATAACAGGCTACGAGCAGTACTTC. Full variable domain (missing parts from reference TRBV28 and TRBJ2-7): DVKVTQSSRYLVKRTGEKVFLECVQDMDHENMFWYRQDPGLGLRLIYFSYDVKMKEKGDIPEGYSVSREKKERFSLILESASTNQTSMYLCASSITGYEQYFGPGTRLTVT.

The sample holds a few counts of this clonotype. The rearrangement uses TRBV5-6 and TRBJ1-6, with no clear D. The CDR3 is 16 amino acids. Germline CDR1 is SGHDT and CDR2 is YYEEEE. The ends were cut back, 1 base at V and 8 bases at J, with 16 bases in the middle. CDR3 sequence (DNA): TGTGCCAGCAGCTTGAGCCGGCAAGCGAAGGATTCACCCCTCCACTTT. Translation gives CASSLSRQAKDSPLHF.

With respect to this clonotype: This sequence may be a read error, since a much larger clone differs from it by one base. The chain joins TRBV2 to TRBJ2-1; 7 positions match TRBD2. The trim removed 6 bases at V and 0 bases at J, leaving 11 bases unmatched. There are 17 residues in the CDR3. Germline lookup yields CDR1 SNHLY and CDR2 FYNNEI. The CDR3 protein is CASRGSGSPLSYNEQFF. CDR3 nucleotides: TGTGCCAGCAGGGGTAGCGGGTCCCCCCTCTCCTACAATGAGCAGTTCTTC.